This T cell receptor beta chain was identified in a study of metastatic and nonmetastatic thyroid tumors. As for the study in general: Comparative analysis of repertoires was undertaken across blood and tumor or nodule tissue obtained from malignant and benign thyroid patients.

Ten or more counts support this clone. Germline values: CDR1 MNHNS, CDR2 SASEGT. V dropped 6 bases and J dropped 1; count of bases not matched to a gene: 6. CDR3 length equals 16 residues. Patients had received no treatment of any kind before thyroid surgery. TCRdb re-clonotyped the PCR reads via MiXCR. The sample gives over 70,000 clones, roughly 18% of which show up once; around 13% is in the top ten. The chain recombines TRBV6-1 with TRBJ1-5; 10 bases line up with TRBD1. The receptor was derived from a female donor with papillary thyroid cancer or a benign thyroid nodule (not recorded which). Some clones in this sample may be carry-over from other donors' samples. Sample: blood. CDR3 DNA: TGTGCCAGCAGATCTAGGGGACAGGGGAGCAATCAGCCCCAGCATTTT. Translation: CASRSRGQGSNQPQHF.